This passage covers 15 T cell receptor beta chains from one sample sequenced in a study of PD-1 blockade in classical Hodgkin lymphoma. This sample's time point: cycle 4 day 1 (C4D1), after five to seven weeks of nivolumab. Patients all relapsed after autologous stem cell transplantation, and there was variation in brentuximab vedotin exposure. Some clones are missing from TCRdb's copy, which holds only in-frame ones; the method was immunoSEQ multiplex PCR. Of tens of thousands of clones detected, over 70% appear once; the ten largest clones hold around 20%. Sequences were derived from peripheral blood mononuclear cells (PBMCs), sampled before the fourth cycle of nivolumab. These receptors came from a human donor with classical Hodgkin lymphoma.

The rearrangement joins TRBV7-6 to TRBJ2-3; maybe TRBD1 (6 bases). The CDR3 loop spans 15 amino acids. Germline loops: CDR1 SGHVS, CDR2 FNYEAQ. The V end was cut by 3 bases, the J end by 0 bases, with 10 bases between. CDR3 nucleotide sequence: TGTGCCAGCAGCTTGGACAGTGCTAGCACAGATACGCAGTATTTT. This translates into CASSLDSASTDTQYF.

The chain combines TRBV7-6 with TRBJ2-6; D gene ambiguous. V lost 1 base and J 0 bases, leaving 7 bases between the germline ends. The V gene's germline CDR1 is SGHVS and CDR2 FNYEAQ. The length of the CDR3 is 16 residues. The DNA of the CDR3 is TGTGCCAGCAGCTTAGACCGGGCCTCTGGGGCCAACGTCCTGACTTTC. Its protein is CASSLDRASGANVLTF. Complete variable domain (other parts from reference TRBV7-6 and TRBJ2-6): GAGVSQSPRYKVTKRGQDVALRCDPISGHVSLYWYRQALGQGPEFLTYFNYEAQQDKSGLPNDRFSAERPEGSISTLTIQRTEQRDSAMYRCASSLDRASGANVLTFGAGSRLTVL.

This CDR3 is CAWSSEGRPGSPLHF. The CDR3 DNA is TGTGCCTGGAGCTCTGAAGGGCGCCCGGGTTCACCCCTCCACTTT. The genes are TRBV30 and TRBJ1-6; D remains unclear. V lost 3 bases, J lost 9 bases, and 18 bases lay in between. Per the germline V gene, CDR1 is GTSNPN and CDR2 is SVGIG (reference sequence). The CDR3 extends over 15 amino acids. The full variable domain, its missing parts supplied by reference TRBV30 and TRBJ1-6, is SQTIHQWPATLVQPVGSPLSLECTVEGTSNPNLYWYRQAAGRGLQLLFYSVGIGQISSEVPQNLSASRPQDRQFILSSKKLLLSDSGFYLCAWSSEGRPGSPLHFGNGTRLTVT.

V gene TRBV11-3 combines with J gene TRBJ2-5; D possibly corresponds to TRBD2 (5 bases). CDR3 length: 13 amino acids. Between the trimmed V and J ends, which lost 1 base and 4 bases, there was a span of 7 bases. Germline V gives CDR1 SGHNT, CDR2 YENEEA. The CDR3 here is CASSLVGGETQYF. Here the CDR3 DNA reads TGTGCCAGCAGCTTAGTAGGAGGAGAGACCCAGTACTTC.

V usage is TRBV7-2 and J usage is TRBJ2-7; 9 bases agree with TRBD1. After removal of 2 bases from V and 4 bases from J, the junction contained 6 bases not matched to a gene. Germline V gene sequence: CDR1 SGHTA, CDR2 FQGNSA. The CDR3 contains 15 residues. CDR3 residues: CASSLRTGEGYEQYF. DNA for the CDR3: TGTGCCAGCAGCTTAAGGACAGGGGAAGGGTACGAGCAGTACTTC.

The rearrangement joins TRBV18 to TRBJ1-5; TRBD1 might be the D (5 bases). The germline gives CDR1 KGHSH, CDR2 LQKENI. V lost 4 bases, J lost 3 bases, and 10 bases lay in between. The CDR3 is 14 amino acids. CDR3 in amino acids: CASSLGHDNQPQHF. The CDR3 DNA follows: TGTGCCAGCTCACTCGGACACGACAATCAGCCCCAGCATTTT.

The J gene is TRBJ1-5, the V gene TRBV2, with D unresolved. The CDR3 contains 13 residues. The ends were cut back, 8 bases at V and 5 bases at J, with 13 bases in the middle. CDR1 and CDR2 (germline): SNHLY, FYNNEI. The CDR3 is CASCSSGDQPQHF. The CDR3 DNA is TGTGCCAGCTGCTCTTCCGGGGATCAGCCCCAGCATTTT.

CDR3 residues: CASSPPGGLNTEAFF. The CDR3 DNA is TGTGCCAGCTCACCACCGGGGGGCCTGAACACTGAAGCTTTCTTT. The V and J genes are TRBV18 and TRBJ1-1; possibly TRBD1 for D (6 bases). The V end lost 0 bases, the J end lost 0 bases, and 8 bases lay between the germline ends. Germline V gene data show CDR1 as KGHSH and CDR2 as LQKENI. The CDR3 length is 15 residues.

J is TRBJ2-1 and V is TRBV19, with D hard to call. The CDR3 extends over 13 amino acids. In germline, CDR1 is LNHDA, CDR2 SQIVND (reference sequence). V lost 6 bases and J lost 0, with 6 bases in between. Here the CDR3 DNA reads TGTGCCAGTAGAAAAAGCTCCTACAATGAGCAGTTCTTC. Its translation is CASRKSSYNEQFF.

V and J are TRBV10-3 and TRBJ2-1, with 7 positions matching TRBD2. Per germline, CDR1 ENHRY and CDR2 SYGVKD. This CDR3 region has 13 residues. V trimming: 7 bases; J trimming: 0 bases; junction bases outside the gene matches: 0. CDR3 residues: CAITGGSYNEQFF. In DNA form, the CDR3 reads TGTGCCATCACGGGGGGCTCCTACAATGAGCAGTTCTTC.

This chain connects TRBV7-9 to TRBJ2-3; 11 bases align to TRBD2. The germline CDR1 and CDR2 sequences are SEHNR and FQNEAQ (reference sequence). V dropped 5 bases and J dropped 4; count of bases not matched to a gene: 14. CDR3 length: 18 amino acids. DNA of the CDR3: TGTGCCAGCAGCCAATTAAGACTAGCGGGAAATCTCGCAGATACGCAGTATTTT. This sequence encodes CASSQLRLAGNLADTQYF.

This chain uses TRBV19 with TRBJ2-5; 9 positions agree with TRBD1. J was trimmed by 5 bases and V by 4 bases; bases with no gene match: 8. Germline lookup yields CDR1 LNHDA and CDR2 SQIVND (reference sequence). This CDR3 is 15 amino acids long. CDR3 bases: TGTGCCAGTAGTAGCTGGGACAGGGAAGGGGAGACCCAGTACTTC. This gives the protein CASSSWDREGETQYF.

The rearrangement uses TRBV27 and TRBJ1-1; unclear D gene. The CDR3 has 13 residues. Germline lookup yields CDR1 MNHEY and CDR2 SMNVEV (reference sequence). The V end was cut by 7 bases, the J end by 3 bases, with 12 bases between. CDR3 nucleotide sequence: TGTGCCAGCAAGTACCAGGTCGACACTGAAGCTTTCTTT. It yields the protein CASKYQVDTEAFF.

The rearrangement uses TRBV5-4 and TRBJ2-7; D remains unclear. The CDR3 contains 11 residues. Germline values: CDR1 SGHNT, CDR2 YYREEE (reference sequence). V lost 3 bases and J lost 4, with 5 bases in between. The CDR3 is CASSSRYEQYF. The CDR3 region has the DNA TGTGCCAGCAGCTCTCGGTACGAGCAGTACTTC.

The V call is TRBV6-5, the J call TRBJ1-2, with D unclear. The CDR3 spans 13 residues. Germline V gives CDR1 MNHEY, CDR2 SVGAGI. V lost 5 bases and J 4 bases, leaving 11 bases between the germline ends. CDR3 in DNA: TGTGCCAGCAGTGGGAGGACCTCCTATGGCTACACCTTC. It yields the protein CASSGRTSYGYTF.